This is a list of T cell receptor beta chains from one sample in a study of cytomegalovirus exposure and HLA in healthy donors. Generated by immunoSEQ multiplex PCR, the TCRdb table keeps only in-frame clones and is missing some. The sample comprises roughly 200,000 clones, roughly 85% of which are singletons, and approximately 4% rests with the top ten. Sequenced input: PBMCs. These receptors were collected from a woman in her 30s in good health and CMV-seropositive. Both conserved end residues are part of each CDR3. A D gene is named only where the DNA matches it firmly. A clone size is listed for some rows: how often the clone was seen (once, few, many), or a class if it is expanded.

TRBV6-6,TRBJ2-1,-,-,CASIKVTDLNNEQFF,TGTGCCAGCATCAAAGTGACAGACCTTAACAATGAGCAGTTCTTC
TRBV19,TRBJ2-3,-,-,CASTSSGSPEGKGHTDTQYF,TGTGCCAGTACCTCTAGCGGCTCACCCGAGGGAAAGGGACACACAGATACGCAGTATTTT
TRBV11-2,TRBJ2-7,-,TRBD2,CASSSWSGRLYEQYF,TGTGCCAGCAGCTCCTGGAGCGGGAGGCTCTACGAGCAGTACTTC
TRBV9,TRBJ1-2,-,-,CASSSTGGNYGYTF,TGTGCCAGCAGCTCAACCGGGGGTAACTATGGCTACACCTTC
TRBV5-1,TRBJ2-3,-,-,CASSQLGARIPSTDTQYF,TGCGCCAGCAGCCAATTGGGAGCGCGAATCCCTAGCACAGATACGCAGTATTTT
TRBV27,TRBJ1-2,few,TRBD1,CASSPRGTVYGYTF,TGTGCCAGCAGTCCCCGTGGGACAGTCTATGGCTACACCTTC
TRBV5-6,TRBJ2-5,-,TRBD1,CASSSPGQGQETQYF,TGTGCCAGCAGCTCCCCGGGACAGGGGCAAGAGACCCAGTACTTC
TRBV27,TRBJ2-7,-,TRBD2,CASSLRMTSGLSYEQYF,TGTGCCAGCAGTTTACGGATGACTAGCGGGTTGTCCTACGAGCAGTACTTC
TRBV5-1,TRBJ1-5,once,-,CASAESPTANGRSNQPQHF,TGCGCCAGCGCAGAGAGCCCGACAGCGAACGGTCGCAGCAATCAGCCCCAGCATTTT
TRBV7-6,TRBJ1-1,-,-,CASSLVRGAEAFF,TGTGCCAGCAGCTTAGTCAGGGGCGCTGAAGCTTTCTTT
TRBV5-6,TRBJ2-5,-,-,CASHFGPGSRETQYF,TGTGCCAGCCACTTTGGTCCGGGGTCTCGAGAGACCCAGTACTTC
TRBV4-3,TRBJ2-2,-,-,CASSPNREGGNTGELFF,TGCGCCAGCAGCCCCAACCGAGAGGGAGGGAACACCGGGGAGCTGTTTTTT
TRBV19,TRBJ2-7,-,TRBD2,CASSIAGTSGSVEQYF,TGTGCCAGTAGTATCGCGGGGACTAGCGGATCTGTGGAGCAGTACTTC
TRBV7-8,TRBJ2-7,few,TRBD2,CASASGGYEQYF,TGTGCCAGCGCTAGCGGGGGCTACGAGCAGTACTTC
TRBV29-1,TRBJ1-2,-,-,CSVRTVYGYTF,TGCAGCGTTCGGACAGTCTATGGCTACACCTTC
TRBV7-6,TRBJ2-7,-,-,CASSLQASTHEQYF,TGTGCCAGCAGCTTACAAGCCTCTACCCACGAGCAGTACTTC
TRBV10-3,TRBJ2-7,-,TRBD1,CAISNLGTGVYEQYF,TGTGCCATCAGCAACCTAGGGACAGGGGTCTACGAGCAGTACTTC
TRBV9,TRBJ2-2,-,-,CASSVETRQLGELFF,TGTGCCAGCAGCGTAGAAACTAGGCAGCTCGGGGAGCTGTTTTTT
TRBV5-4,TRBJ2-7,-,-,CASSSLQGREQYF,TGTGCCAGCAGCAGCCTACAGGGTCGGGAGCAGTACTTC
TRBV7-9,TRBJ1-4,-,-,CASSLAGPAVELFF,TGTGCCAGCAGCTTAGCGGGCCCAGCAGTAGAGCTGTTTTTT
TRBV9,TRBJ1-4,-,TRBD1,CASSVTNGQGGEKLFF,TGTGCCAGCAGCGTAACCAACGGACAGGGAGGTGAAAAACTGTTTTTT
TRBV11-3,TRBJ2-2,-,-,CASSFEVGGRGNTGELFF,TGTGCCAGCAGCTTCGAAGTGGGGGGGCGGGGGAACACCGGGGAGCTGTTTTTT
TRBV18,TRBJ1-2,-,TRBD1,CASSLSQGARYGYTF,TGTGCCAGCTCACTCTCACAGGGGGCGCGGTATGGCTACACCTTC
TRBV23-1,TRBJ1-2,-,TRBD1,CASSQPGQKAYGYTF,TGCGCCAGCAGTCAACCGGGACAGAAAGCCTATGGCTACACCTTC